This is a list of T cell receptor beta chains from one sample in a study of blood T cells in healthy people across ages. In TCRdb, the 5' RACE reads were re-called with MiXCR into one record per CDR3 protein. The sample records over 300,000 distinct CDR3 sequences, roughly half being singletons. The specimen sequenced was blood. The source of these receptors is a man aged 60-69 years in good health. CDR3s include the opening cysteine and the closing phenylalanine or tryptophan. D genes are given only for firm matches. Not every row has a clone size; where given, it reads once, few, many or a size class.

CDR3: CAWSLDTNQPQHF
DNA: TGTGCCTGGAGTTTGGACACCAATCAGCCCCAGCATTTT
V: TRBV30
J: TRBJ1-5
D: NA
size: NA

CDR3: CASSPYDSETEAFF
DNA: TGTGCCAGCAGCCCTTACGACAGCGAGACTGAAGCTTTCTTT
V: TRBV7-9
J: TRBJ1-1
D: NA
size: NA

CDR3: CASSLYPLRGQETQYF
DNA: TGTGCCAGCAGCTTATACCCCCTCAGGGGCCAAGAGACCCAGTACTTC
V: TRBV13
J: TRBJ2-5
D: NA
size: many

CDR3: CASSPQGIGGNTEQFF
DNA: TGCGCCAGCAGCCCACAGGGGATTGGGGGTAACACTGAGCAGTTCTTC
V: TRBV5-1
J: TRBJ2-1
D: TRBD1
size: NA

CDR3: CASSSGQTFGETQYF
DNA: TGTGCCAGCAGTTCGGGACAGACGTTCGGAGAGACCCAGTACTTC
V: TRBV27
J: TRBJ2-5
D: TRBD1
size: NA

CDR3: CASSLLGVQYF
DNA: TGTGCCAGCAGCTTACTTGGAGTCCAGTACTTC
V: TRBV7-8
J: TRBJ2-7
D: NA
size: NA

CDR3: CASAAGTHSTDTQYF
DNA: TGTGCTAGTGCCGCAGGGACCCATAGCACAGATACGCAGTATTTT
V: TRBV12-5
J: TRBJ2-3
D: NA
size: NA

CDR3: CAGSQDKGMNTQYF
DNA: TGCGCCGGCAGCCAAGATAAGGGTATGAATACGCAGTATTTT
V: TRBV4-3
J: TRBJ2-3
D: NA
size: NA

CDR3: CASRLRDRGRNEQFF
DNA: TGCGCCAGCAGACTCCGGGACAGGGGGCGGAATGAGCAGTTCTTC
V: TRBV5-1
J: TRBJ2-1
D: TRBD1
size: NA

CDR3: CASTPLRGLAGANVLTF
DNA: TGTGCCAGCACCCCCCTCAGGGGACTCGCTGGGGCCAACGTCCTGACTTTC
V: TRBV28
J: TRBJ2-6
D: NA
size: NA

CDR3: CSVQGLAGGQPGWGEQFF
DNA: TGCAGCGTCCAGGGACTAGCGGGGGGGCAACCCGGGTGGGGTGAGCAGTTCTTC
V: TRBV29-1
J: TRBJ2-1
D: TRBD2
size: NA

CDR3: CASSSYARDLGGNTEAFF
DNA: TGTGCCAGCAGTTCCTACGCCCGGGACTTGGGAGGGAATACTGAAGCTTTCTTT
V: TRBV28
J: TRBJ1-1
D: NA
size: few

CDR3: CSARAGGSSYNEQFF
DNA: TGCAGTGCTAGAGCGGGGGGGAGCTCCTACAATGAGCAGTTCTTC
V: TRBV20-1
J: TRBJ2-1
D: TRBD2
size: NA

CDR3: CASSQAHGPSYEQYF
DNA: TGTGCTAGCAGCCAAGCGCACGGGCCTTCCTACGAGCAGTACTTC
V: TRBV7-7
J: TRBJ2-7
D: NA
size: many

CDR3: CASSTRGTGQRNEQFF
DNA: TGTGCCAGCAGTACACGGGGGACAGGGCAGCGGAATGAGCAGTTCTTC
V: TRBV7-6
J: TRBJ2-1
D: TRBD1
size: many

CDR3: CASSPRVSLRDEQFF
DNA: TGTGCCAGCAGCCCCCGGGTCTCTTTACGCGATGAGCAGTTCTTC
V: TRBV7-3
J: TRBJ2-1
D: NA
size: NA

CDR3: CASSYEGGQYNEQYF
DNA: TGTGCCAGCAGCTACGAGGGGGGGCAATACAATGAGCAGTACTTC
V: TRBV7-2
J: TRBJ2-7
D: NA
size: few

CDR3: CASSARTSGPSYNEQFF
DNA: TGTGCCAGCAGCGCACGGACTAGCGGGCCGTCCTACAATGAGCAGTTCTTC
V: TRBV7-2
J: TRBJ2-1
D: TRBD2
size: NA

CDR3: CASSVAGADSGQYF
DNA: TGTGCCAGCAGCGTAGCCGGTGCTGATTCCGGGCAGTACTTC
V: TRBV9
J: TRBJ2-5
D: NA
size: few

CDR3: CASSPTGEKLQETQYF
DNA: TGCGCCAGCAGCCCCACGGGGGAGAAACTTCAAGAGACCCAGTACTTC
V: TRBV4-1
J: TRBJ2-5
D: NA
size: NA

CDR3: CASSSSTGLETQYF
DNA: TGTGCTAGCAGCTCCTCTACAGGGTTAGAGACCCAGTACTTC
V: TRBV7-7
J: TRBJ2-5
D: NA
size: NA

CDR3: CASRLRESWKGLEQYF
DNA: TGTGCCAGCAGGTTGCGGGAGTCATGGAAGGGGCTCGAGCAGTACTTC
V: TRBV9
J: TRBJ2-7
D: TRBD2
size: once

CDR3: CASSVTGPAGYTF
DNA: TGTGCCAGCAGCGTCACAGGGCCTGCTGGCTACACCTTC
V: TRBV7-2
J: TRBJ1-2
D: NA
size: many

CDR3: CASSYVLGAEQYF
DNA: TGTGCCAGCAGTTACGTGCTAGGGGCCGAGCAGTACTTC
V: TRBV6-5
J: TRBJ2-7
D: NA
size: NA

CDR3: CASSELGVEQFF
DNA: TGCGCCAGCAGTGAGCTTGGAGTTGAGCAGTTCTTC
V: TRBV10-1
J: TRBJ2-1
D: NA
size: NA

CDR3: CASSQWGQGASEAFF
DNA: TGTGCCAGCAGCCAGTGGGGACAGGGGGCGAGTGAAGCTTTCTTT
V: TRBV6-2/TRBV6-3
J: TRBJ1-1
D: TRBD1
size: NA

CDR3: CASSLGPTSQGDTQYF
DNA: TGTGCCAGCAGTTTAGGCCCGACTAGCCAAGGAGATACGCAGTATTTT
V: TRBV12-3/TRBV12-4
J: TRBJ2-3
D: TRBD2
size: NA

CDR3: CSAAPPRTLYGYTF
DNA: TGCAGTGCTGCCCCCCCCAGGACCCTCTATGGCTACACCTTC
V: TRBV20-1
J: TRBJ1-2
D: NA
size: NA

CDR3: CASSQARGGGEQYF
DNA: TGTGCCAGCAGCCAAGCGCGCGGGGGGGGTGAGCAGTACTTC
V: TRBV4-2
J: TRBJ2-5
D: TRBD2
size: NA

CDR3: CSAPRVAGGLSTDTQYF
DNA: TGCAGTGCTCCACGGGTAGCGGGGGGACTCAGCACAGATACGCAGTATTTT
V: TRBV20-1
J: TRBJ2-3
D: TRBD2
size: many

CDR3: CASSSETSRFNEQFF
DNA: TGTGCCAGCAGCTCAGAGACTAGCAGATTCAATGAGCAGTTCTTC
V: TRBV7-2
J: TRBJ2-1
D: TRBD2
size: NA

CDR3: CSAVRLRELADTQYF
DNA: TGCAGTGCTGTCCGTTTGCGGGAGTTGGCAGATACGCAGTATTTT
V: TRBV20-1
J: TRBJ2-3
D: TRBD2
size: NA

CDR3: CASSHNTGGETQYF
DNA: TGCGCCAGCAGCCACAATACAGGGGGGGAGACCCAGTACTTC
V: TRBV4-3
J: TRBJ2-5
D: TRBD1
size: many

CDR3: CSVPWGRETQYF
DNA: TGCAGCGTCCCTTGGGGGAGGGAGACCCAGTACTTC
V: TRBV29-1
J: TRBJ2-5
D: NA
size: many

CDR3: CASSFVALNEQFF
DNA: TGTGCCAGCAGTTTCGTAGCGCTCAATGAGCAGTTCTTC
V: TRBV6-2/TRBV6-3
J: TRBJ2-1
D: NA
size: NA

CDR3: CASRRSYEQYF
DNA: TGTGCCAGCAGGCGGTCGTACGAGCAGTACTTC
V: TRBV2
J: TRBJ2-7
D: NA
size: NA

CDR3: CASSLSRDYGYTF
DNA: TGTGCCAGCAGTTTATCCCGGGACTATGGCTACACCTTC
V: TRBV12-3/TRBV12-4
J: TRBJ1-2
D: NA
size: few

CDR3: CASMTGGLAKNIQYF
DNA: TGTGCCAGTATGACGGGAGGGCTAGCCAAAAACATTCAGTACTTC
V: TRBV27
J: TRBJ2-4
D: TRBD2
size: NA

CDR3: CASSFRGLETQYF
DNA: TGTGCCAGCAGTTTCCGGGGGTTAGAGACCCAGTACTTC
V: TRBV12-3/TRBV12-4
J: TRBJ2-5
D: NA
size: few

CDR3: CASSERTGGSYEQYF
DNA: TGTGCTAGCAGCGAAAGGACAGGGGGGTCCTACGAGCAGTACTTC
V: TRBV7-7
J: TRBJ2-7
D: TRBD1
size: NA

CDR3: CASSKRAPGLAGYSYEQYF
DNA: TGTGCCAGCAGCAAACGCGCCCCCGGACTAGCGGGATACTCCTACGAGCAGTACTTC
V: TRBV11-2
J: TRBJ2-7
D: TRBD2
size: NA

CDR3: CAWATGLREQYF
DNA: TGTGCCTGGGCCACAGGGCTTCGCGAGCAGTACTTC
V: TRBV30
J: TRBJ2-7
D: NA
size: NA

CDR3: CASSLSGTLDNEQFF
DNA: TGTGCCAGCAGCTTATCGGGGACCTTAGACAATGAGCAGTTCTTC
V: TRBV7-9
J: TRBJ2-1
D: NA
size: few

CDR3: CASSPPGLKNYGYTF
DNA: TGTGCCAGCTCACCACCCGGACTGAAAAACTATGGCTACACCTTC
V: TRBV18
J: TRBJ1-2
D: NA
size: NA

CDR3: CASIGGATNEQFF
DNA: TGCGCCAGCATAGGGGGGGCCACCAATGAGCAGTTCTTC
V: TRBV4-1
J: TRBJ2-1
D: NA
size: NA

CDR3: CASSPAPGGNQPQHF
DNA: TGTGCCAGCAGTCCGGCTCCTGGGGGCAATCAGCCCCAGCATTTT
V: TRBV27
J: TRBJ1-5
D: NA
size: NA

CDR3: CASSLVNNYGYTF
DNA: TGTGCCAGCAGCTTAGTTAATAACTATGGCTACACCTTC
V: TRBV7-2
J: TRBJ1-2
D: NA
size: NA

CDR3: CASSPSRDNEQYF
DNA: TGTGCCAGCTCACCGAGTAGGGACAACGAGCAGTACTTC
V: TRBV18
J: TRBJ2-7
D: NA
size: many

CDR3: CSAPLPDTQYF
DNA: TGCAGTGCTCCCCTCCCAGATACGCAGTATTTT
V: TRBV20-1
J: TRBJ2-3
D: NA
size: NA

CDR3: CASSAGGTVNTEAFF
DNA: TGTGCCAGCAGTGCCGGAGGGACGGTGAACACTGAAGCTTTCTTT
V: TRBV6-1
J: TRBJ1-1
D: NA
size: NA

CDR3: CSVDSPGGYGYTF
DNA: TGCAGCGTTGATTCGCCAGGGGGCTATGGCTACACCTTC
V: TRBV29-1
J: TRBJ1-2
D: TRBD1
size: many

CDR3: CASSSRRIRTSSYEETQYF
DNA: TGTGCCAGCAGTTCCCGACGGATACGGACATCATCCTACGAAGAGACCCAGTACTTC
V: TRBV28
J: TRBJ2-5
D: NA
size: NA

CDR3: CATSDTTGSYEQYF
DNA: TGTGCCACCAGTGATACAACAGGCTCCTACGAGCAGTACTTC
V: TRBV24-1
J: TRBJ2-7
D: NA
size: once

CDR3: CASRVGQGVANEKLFF
DNA: TGTGCCAGCAGAGTCGGACAGGGAGTAGCTAATGAAAAACTGTTTTTT
V: TRBV6-6
J: TRBJ1-4
D: TRBD1
size: NA

CDR3: CASSPSTMVDTQYF
DNA: TGTGCCAGCAGCCCCTCCACGATGGTAGATACGCAGTATTTT
V: TRBV11-2
J: TRBJ2-3
D: NA
size: few

CDR3: CSAIPGQGYEQYF
DNA: TGCAGTGCTATTCCGGGACAGGGCTACGAGCAGTACTTC
V: TRBV20-1
J: TRBJ2-7
D: TRBD1
size: once

CDR3: CSVEDPTTGGRNEQFF
DNA: TGCAGCGTTGAAGATCCAACCACGGGAGGACGCAATGAGCAGTTCTTC
V: TRBV29-1
J: TRBJ2-1
D: TRBD2
size: many

CDR3: CASSLALESDTRYF
DNA: TGCGCCAGCAGCTTGGCGCTGGAATCAGATACGCGGTATTTT
V: TRBV5-1
J: TRBJ2-3
D: NA
size: NA